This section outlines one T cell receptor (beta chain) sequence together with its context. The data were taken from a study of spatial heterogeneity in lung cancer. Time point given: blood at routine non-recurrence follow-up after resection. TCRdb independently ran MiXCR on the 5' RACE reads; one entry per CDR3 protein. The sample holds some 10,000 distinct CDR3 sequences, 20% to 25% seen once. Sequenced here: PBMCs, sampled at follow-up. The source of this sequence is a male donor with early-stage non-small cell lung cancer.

The CDR3 here is CASRQTAHDTQYF. CDR3 nucleotides: TGTGCCAGCCGACAGACTGCTCACGATACGCAGTATTTT. The rearrangement links TRBV28 to TRBJ2-3; D is possibly TRBD1 (5 bases). Germline CDR1 and CDR2: MDHEN and SYDVKM. The length of the CDR3 is 13 residues. Trimming removed 8 bases from V and 6 bases from J, with 15 bases in between.